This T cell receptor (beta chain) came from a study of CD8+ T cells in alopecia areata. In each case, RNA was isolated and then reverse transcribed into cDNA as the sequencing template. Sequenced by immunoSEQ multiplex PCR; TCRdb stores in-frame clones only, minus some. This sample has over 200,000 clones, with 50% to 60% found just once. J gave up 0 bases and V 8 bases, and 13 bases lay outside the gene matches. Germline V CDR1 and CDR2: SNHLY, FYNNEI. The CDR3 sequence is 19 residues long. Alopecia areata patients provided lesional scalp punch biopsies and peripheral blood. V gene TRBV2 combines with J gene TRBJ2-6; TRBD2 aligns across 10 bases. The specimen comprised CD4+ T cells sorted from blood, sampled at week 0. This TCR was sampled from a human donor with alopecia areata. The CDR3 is CASGPLRTSGPSGANVLTF. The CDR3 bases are TGTGCCAGCGGACCCCTGCGGACTAGCGGCCCCTCTGGGGCCAACGTCCTGACTTTC.